This T cell receptor (beta chain) emerged from a study of OX40 agonist ivuxolimab in advanced cancers. In the study overall: Those treated in dose escalation had hepatocellular carcinoma, melanoma, renal cell cancer or head and neck cancer. The study, taken as a whole, reports: CD4+ T cells averaged fewer expanded clones than CD8+ T cells. Normalized T-cell clonal expansion was also low in some nonresponders.

As for this clone: The antigen remains undetermined.

Blood got drawn at baseline, again on cycle 4 day 1, and then on cycle 7 day 1. The assay was immunoSEQ multiplex PCR, and TCRdb's table has in-frame clones only and misses some. The sample includes about 35,000 clones, roughly four fifths of them seen just once. The input for sequencing was CD4+ or CD8+ T cells sorted from blood, taken in a trial of the OX40 agonist ivuxolimab. This sequence was found in an adult with an advanced solid tumor such as melanoma, head and neck, liver or kidney cancer.

Written as DNA, the CDR3 is TGCGCCAGCAGCCCGGGACTAGCGGGGGATTACGAGCAGTACTTC. Amino acid sequence: CASSPGLAGDYEQYF. This chain links TRBV5-1 with TRBJ2-7; 14 bases line up with TRBD2. The germline V gene encodes CDR1 SGHRS and CDR2 YFSETQ. The CDR3 extends over 15 amino acids. Losses at the gene ends were 4 bases for V and 4 bases for J; bases not matched to a gene: 4.